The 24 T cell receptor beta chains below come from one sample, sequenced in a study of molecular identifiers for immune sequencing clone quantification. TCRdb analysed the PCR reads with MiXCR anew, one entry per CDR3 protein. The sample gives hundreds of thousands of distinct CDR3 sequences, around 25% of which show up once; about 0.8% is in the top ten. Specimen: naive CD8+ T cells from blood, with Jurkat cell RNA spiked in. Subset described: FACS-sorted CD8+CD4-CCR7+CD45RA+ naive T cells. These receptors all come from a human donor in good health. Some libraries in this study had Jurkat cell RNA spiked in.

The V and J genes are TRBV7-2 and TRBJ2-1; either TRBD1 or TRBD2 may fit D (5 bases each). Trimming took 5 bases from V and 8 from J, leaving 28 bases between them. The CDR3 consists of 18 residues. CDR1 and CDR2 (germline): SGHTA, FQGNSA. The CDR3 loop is CASSQEGRSQMGVHEQFF. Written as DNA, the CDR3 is TGTGCCAGCAGCCAAGAAGGAAGAAGTCAGATGGGGGTCCATGAGCAGTTCTTC. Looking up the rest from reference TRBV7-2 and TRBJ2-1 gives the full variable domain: GAGVSQSPSNKVTEKGKDVELRCDPISGHTALYWYRQSLGQGLEFLIYFQGNSAPDKSGLPSDRFSAERTGGSVSTLTIQRTQQEDSAVYLCASSQEGRSQMGVHEQFFGPGTRLTVL.

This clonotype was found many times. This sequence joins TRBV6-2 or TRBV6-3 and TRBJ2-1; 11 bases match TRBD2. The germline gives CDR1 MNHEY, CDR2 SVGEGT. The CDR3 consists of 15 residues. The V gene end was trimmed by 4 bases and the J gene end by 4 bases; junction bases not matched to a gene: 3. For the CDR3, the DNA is TGTGCCAGCAGTTTCGGGACTAGCGGTTACAATGAGCAGTTCTTC. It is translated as CASSFGTSGYNEQFF.

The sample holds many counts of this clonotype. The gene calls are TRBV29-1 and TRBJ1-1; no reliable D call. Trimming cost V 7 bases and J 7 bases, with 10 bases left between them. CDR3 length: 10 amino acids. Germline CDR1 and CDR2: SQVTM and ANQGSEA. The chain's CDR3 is CSALYREAFF. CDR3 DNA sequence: TGCAGCGCTCTCTACCGTGAAGCTTTCTTT.

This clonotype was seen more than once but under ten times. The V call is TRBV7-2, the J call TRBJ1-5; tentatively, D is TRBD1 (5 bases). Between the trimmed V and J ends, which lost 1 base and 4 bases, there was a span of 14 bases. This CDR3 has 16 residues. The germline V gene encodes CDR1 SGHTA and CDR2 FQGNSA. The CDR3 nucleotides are TGTGCCAGCAGCTTAGAGTGGCAGGGTGGTAATCAGCCCCAGCATTTT. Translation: CASSLEWQGGNQPQHF.

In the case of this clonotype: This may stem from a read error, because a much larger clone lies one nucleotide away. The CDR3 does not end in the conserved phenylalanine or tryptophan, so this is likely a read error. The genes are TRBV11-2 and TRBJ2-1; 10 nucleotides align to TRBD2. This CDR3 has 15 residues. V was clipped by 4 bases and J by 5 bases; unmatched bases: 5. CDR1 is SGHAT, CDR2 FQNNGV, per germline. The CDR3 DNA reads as TGTGCCAGCAGCTCTAGCGGGAGTGTCGACAATGAGCAGTTCATC. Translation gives CASSSSGSVDNEQFI.

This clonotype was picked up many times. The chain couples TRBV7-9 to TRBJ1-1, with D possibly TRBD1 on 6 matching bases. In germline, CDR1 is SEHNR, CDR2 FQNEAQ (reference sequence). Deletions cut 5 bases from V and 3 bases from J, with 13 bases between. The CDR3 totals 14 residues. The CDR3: CASSPTEGDTEAFF. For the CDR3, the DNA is TGTGCCAGCAGCCCCACAGAGGGGGACACTGAAGCTTTCTTT.

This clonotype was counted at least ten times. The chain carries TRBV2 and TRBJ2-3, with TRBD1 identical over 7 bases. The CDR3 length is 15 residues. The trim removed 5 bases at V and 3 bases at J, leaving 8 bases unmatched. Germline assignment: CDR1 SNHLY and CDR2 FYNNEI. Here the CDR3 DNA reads TGTGCCAGCAGTCGTCCTGGGACAGTGACAGATACGCAGTATTTT. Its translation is CASSRPGTVTDTQYF.

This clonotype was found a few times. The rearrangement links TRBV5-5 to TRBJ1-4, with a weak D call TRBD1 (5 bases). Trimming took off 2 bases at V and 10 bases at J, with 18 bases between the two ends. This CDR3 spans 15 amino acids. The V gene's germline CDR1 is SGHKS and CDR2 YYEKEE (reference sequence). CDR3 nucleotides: TGTGCCAGCAGCTTACCGGGCCCCAGGGACGGAAAACTGTTTTTT. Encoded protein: CASSLPGPRDGKLFF.

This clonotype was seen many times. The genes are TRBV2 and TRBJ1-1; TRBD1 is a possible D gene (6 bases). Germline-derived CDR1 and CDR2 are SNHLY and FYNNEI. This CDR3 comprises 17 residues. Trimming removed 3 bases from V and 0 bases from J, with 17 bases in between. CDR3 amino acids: CASSDSGASLLNTEAFF. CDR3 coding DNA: TGTGCCAGCAGTGATTCGGGGGCAAGTCTGCTGAACACTGAAGCTTTCTTT.

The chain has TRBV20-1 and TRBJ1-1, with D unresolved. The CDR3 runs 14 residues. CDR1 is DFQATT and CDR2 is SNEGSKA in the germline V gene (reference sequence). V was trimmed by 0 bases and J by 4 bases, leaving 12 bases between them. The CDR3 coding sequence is TGCAGTGCTAGAGATGGCATCATGAGCACTGAAGCTTTCTTT. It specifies CSARDGIMSTEAFF.

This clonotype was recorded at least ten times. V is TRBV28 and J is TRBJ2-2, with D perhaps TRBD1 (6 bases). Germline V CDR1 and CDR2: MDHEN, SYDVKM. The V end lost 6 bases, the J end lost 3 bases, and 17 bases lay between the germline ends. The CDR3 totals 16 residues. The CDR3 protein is CASSPTLGQYTGELFF. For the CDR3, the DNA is TGTGCCAGCAGCCCCACCCTAGGACAGTACACCGGGGAGCTGTTTTTT.

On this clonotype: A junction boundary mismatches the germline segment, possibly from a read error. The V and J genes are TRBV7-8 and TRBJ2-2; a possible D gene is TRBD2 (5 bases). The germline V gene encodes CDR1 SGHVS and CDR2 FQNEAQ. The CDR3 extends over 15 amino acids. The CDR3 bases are TGTGCCAGCAGCTCCGGCCCGGGGAACGCCGGGGAGCTGTTTTTT. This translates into CASSSGPGNAGELFF.

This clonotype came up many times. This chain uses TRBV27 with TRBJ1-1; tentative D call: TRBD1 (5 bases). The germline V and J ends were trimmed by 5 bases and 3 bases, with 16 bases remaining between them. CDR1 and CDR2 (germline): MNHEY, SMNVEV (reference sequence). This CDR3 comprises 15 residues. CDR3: CASSPWDGTYTEAFF. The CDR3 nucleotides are TGTGCCAGCAGTCCGTGGGACGGGACGTACACTGAAGCTTTCTTT.

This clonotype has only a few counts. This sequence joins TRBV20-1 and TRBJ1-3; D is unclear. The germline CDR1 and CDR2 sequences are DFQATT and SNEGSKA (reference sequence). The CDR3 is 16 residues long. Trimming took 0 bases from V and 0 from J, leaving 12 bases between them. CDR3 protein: CSARDWVRDSGNTIYF. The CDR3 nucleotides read TGCAGTGCTAGAGATTGGGTCAGAGACTCTGGAAACACCATATATTTT.

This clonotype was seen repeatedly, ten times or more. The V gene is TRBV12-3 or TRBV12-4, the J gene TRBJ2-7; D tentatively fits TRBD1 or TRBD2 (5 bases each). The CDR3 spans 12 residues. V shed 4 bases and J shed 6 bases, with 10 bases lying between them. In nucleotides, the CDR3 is TGTGCCAGCAGTTACGGGACGGCCGAGCAGTACTTC. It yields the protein CASSYGTAEQYF.

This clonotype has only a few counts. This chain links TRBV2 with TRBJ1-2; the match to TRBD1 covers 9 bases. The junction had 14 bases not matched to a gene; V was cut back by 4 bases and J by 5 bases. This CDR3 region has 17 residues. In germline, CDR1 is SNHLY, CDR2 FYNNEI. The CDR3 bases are TGTGCCAGCAGTGTTCCCCTCCGGGACAGGGATAGGTATGGCTACACCTTC. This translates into CASSVPLRDRDRYGYTF.

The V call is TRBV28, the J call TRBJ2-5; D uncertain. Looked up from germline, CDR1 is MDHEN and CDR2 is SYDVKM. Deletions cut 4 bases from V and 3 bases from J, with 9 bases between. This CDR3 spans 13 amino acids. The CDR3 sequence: CASSWMSKETQYF. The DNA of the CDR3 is TGTGCCAGCAGTTGGATGTCGAAAGAGACCCAGTACTTC.

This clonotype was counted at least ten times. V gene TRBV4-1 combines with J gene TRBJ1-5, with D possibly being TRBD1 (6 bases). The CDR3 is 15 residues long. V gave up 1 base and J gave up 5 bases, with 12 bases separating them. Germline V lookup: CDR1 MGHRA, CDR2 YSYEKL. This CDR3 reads CASSQGTGAYQPQHF. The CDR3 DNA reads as TGCGCCAGCAGCCAAGGAACGGGGGCCTATCAGCCCCAGCATTTT.

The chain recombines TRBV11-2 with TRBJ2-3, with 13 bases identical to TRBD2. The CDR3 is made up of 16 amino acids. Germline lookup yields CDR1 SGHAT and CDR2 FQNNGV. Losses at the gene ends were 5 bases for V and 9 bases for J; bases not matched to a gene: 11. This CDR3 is CASSELAGGPWYTQYF. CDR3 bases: TGTGCCAGCAGCGAACTAGCGGGGGGGCCGTGGTACACGCAGTATTTT. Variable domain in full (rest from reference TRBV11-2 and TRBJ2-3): EAGVAQSPRYKIIEKRQSVAFWCNPISGHATLYWYQQILGQGPKLLIQFQNNGVVDDSQLPKDRFSAERLKGVDSTLKIQPAKLEDSAVYLCASSELAGGPWYTQYFGPGTRLTVL.

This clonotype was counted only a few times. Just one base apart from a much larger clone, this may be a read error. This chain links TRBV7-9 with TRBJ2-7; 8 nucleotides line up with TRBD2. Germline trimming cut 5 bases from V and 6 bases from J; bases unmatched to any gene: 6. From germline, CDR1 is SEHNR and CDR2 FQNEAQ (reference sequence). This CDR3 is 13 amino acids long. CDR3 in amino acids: CASSPYGRGEQYF. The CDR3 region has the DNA TGTGCCAGCAGCCCATACGGGAGGGGCGAGCAGTACTTC.

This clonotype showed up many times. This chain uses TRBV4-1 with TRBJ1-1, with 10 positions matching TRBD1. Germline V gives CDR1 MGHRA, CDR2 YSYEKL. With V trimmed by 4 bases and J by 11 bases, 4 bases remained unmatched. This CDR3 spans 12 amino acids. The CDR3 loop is CASSLGQGIAFF. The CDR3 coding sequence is TGCGCCAGCAGCCTGGGACAGGGGATTGCTTTCTTT.

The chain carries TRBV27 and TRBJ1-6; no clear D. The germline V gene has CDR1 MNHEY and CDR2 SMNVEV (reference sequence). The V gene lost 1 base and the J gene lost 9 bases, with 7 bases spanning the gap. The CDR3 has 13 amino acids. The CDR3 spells CASSLYSPSPLHF. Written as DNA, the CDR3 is TGTGCCAGCAGTTTATATTCCCCTTCACCCCTCCACTTT.

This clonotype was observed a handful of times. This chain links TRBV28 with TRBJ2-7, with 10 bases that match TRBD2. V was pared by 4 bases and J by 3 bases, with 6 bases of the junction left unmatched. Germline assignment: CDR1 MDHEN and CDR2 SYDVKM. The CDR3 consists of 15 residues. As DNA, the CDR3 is TGTGCCAGCAGTTCGGGACTAGCGAAACACTACGAGCAGTACTTC. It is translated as CASSSGLAKHYEQYF.

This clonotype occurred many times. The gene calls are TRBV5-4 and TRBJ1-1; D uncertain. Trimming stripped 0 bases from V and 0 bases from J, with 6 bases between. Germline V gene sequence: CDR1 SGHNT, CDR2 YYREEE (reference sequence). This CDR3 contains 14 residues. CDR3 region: CASSLERLNTEAFF. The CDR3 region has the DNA TGTGCCAGCAGCTTGGAACGATTGAACACTGAAGCTTTCTTT.